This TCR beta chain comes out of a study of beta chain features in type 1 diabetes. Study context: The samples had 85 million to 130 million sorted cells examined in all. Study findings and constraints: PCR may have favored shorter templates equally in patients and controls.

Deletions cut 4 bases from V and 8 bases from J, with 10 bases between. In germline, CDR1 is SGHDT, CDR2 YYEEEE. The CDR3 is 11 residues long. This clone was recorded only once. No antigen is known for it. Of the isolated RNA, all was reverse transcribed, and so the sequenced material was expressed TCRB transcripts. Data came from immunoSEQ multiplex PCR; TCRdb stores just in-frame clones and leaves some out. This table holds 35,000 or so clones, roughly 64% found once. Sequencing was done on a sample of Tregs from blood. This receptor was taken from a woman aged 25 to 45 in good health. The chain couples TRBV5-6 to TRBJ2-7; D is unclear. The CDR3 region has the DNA TGTGCCAGCAGCCGTGAACTAAAGCAGTACTTC. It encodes CASSRELKQYF.